This T cell receptor beta chain emerged from a study of regulatory T cells in long-lasting Graves disease. CDR3-region Arm-PCR and iRepertoire HTBI primers produced the TCR beta libraries. TCRdb ran MiXCR on the multiplex PCR reads and lists one entry per CDR3 protein. The sample includes roughly 450,000 distinct CDR3 sequences, around 20% of them seen just once. In the case of this clonotype: The antigen is undetermined.

Time point specified: persistent/refractory GD, antithyroid drugs over 5 years with positive TRAb. The TCR library was made from RNA extracted from PBMCs. The CDR3 is 14 amino acids. CDR1 and CDR2 (germline): DFQATT, SNEGSKA (reference sequence). V was pared by 0 bases and J by 3 bases, with 9 bases between. Study-wide results and limits: A limited number of samples was an acknowledged limitation.

The material was peripheral blood mononuclear cells (PBMCs), obtained when the disease was refractory, from a patient treated with antithyroid drugs. The chain recombines TRBV20-1 with TRBJ2-1; D might be TRBD1 (6 bases). This sequence originates from a female donor with Graves disease. The CDR3 DNA sequence: TGCAGTGCTAGAGACGCAGGGGACTACAATGAGCAGTTCTTC. Translated, it gives CSARDAGDYNEQFF.